This paragraph reports one T cell receptor (beta chain). Source study methods: Estimates of nucleated cell counts were drawn from the amplification of reference gene primers. The repertoire was sequenced with immunoSEQ multiplex PCR; TCRdb's copy has only in-frame clones and lacks some. V and J calls and clone size are given by that table; D and trimming were obtained from the DNA. The table lists roughly 250,000 clones, approximately 87% of them singletons. The sample originates from a study of blood T cell repertoires in COVID-19. Study overall: PBMCs, B-cell-depleted T cells, or T cells were the source of the cDNA or gDNA that made up the material.

Per germline, CDR1 MNHEY and CDR2 SVGAGI. CDR3 length: 12 amino acids. The V gene lost 5 bases and the J gene lost 12 bases, with 14 bases spanning the gap. The sequence came from a human donor in a cohort sampled during active COVID-19. Sequenced sample: peripheral blood. This rearrangement joins TRBV6-5 to TRBJ2-1; D perhaps matches TRBD2 (5 bases). For the CDR3, the DNA is TGTGCCAGCAGTCCCCGGCGGGCGGCGCAGTTCTTC. Translated, it gives CASSPRRAAQFF.